These 29 T cell receptor beta chains were sequenced from one sample in a study of shared clonotypes between healthy human individuals. Libraries were prepared by immunoSEQ multiplex PCR; TCRdb keeps only in-frame clonotypes and omits some of them. This table has some 1,400,000 clones, over 95% appearing once. The sample consisted of naive CD4+ T cells sorted from blood. Specified subset: CD45RA+ positively selected. These TCRs come from a man younger than 40 in good health.

This chain joins TRBV28 and TRBJ1-2; 7 bases are a match to TRBD1. CDR1 and CDR2 (germline): MDHEN, SYDVKM. The CDR3 runs to 16 residues. Trimming took 6 bases from V and 4 from J; bases not matched to a gene: 14. In DNA, the CDR3 is TGTGCCAGCAGGAGGGCAGGGGGATCCGGCCGCTATGGCTACACCTTC. Amino acid sequence: CASRRAGGSGRYGYTF.

As concerns this clone: One junction end does not reproduce the germline sequence, and a read error may be involved. The gene calls are TRBV6-1 and TRBJ1-1; 7 bases are shared with TRBD1. The V gene's germline CDR1 is MNHNS and CDR2 SASEGT. The CDR3 length is 15 residues. The CDR3 is CASREDRAKNTEAFF. For the CDR3, the DNA is TGTGCCAGCAGGGAAGACAGGGCCAAGAACACTGAAGCTTTCTTT.

The chain recombines TRBV19 with TRBJ1-2; D unclear. Germline assignment: CDR1 LNHDA and CDR2 SQIVND (reference sequence). CDR3 length: 14 amino acids. V lost 0 bases and J lost 6, with 11 bases in between. CDR3 bases: TGTGCCAGTAGTATAGATTTGGTCGAACATGGCTACACCTTC. Amino acid sequence: CASSIDLVEHGYTF.

This sequence joins TRBV6-1 and TRBJ2-7; weak D call: TRBD2 (5 bases). Germline V CDR1 and CDR2: MNHNS, SASEGT. The CDR3 loop spans 14 amino acids. Trimming cost V 0 bases and J 4 bases, with 10 bases left between them. The CDR3 here is CASSEAEGWYEQYF. The CDR3 DNA reads as TGTGCCAGCAGTGAAGCCGAGGGTTGGTACGAGCAGTACTTC.

The V call is TRBV7-9, the J call TRBJ1-5, with 7 bases fitting TRBD1. V was clipped by 5 bases and J by 7 bases; unmatched bases: 2. Germline lookup yields CDR1 SEHNR and CDR2 FQNEAQ (reference sequence). The CDR3 sequence is 12 residues long. CDR3 amino acids: CASSRQGQPQHF. In nucleotides, the CDR3 is TGTGCCAGCAGCAGACAGGGCCAGCCCCAGCATTTT.

The chain joins TRBV11-2 to TRBJ2-7; D is ambiguous. The germline gives CDR1 SGHAT, CDR2 FQNNGV. Trimming took 1 base from V and 5 from J, leaving 9 bases between them. The CDR3 is 13 amino acids. The CDR3 loop is CASSLGHLDEQYF. Here the CDR3 DNA reads TGTGCCAGCAGCTTAGGACACTTAGACGAGCAGTACTTC.

The rearrangement links TRBV4-2 to TRBJ2-7; possible D gene TRBD2, 6 bases. This CDR3 is built from 14 residues. V lost 5 bases to trimming and J lost 0 bases, with 11 bases between them. Germline CDR1 and CDR2: LGHNA and YNFKEQ. The CDR3 region is CASSGGGASYEQYF. The CDR3 DNA follows: TGTGCCAGCAGCGGTGGAGGGGCCTCCTACGAGCAGTACTTC.

This chain links TRBV7-9 with TRBJ2-7, with 9 bases fitting TRBD2. CDR1 and CDR2 (germline): SEHNR, FQNEAQ (reference sequence). The CDR3 covers 17 residues. The ends lost 2 bases at V and 0 bases at J; junction bases unmatched: 8. CDR3 residues: CASSLRPSGMYSYEQYF. The CDR3 DNA reads as TGTGCCAGCAGCTTAAGACCTAGCGGGATGTACTCCTACGAGCAGTACTTC.

This chain links TRBV27 with TRBJ1-2; D might be TRBD1 (5 bases). CDR3 length: 13 residues. The V gene's germline CDR1 is MNHEY and CDR2 SMNVEV (reference sequence). Trimming stripped 4 bases from V and 5 bases from J, with 11 bases between. The CDR3 sequence is CASSWGQGYGYTF. In DNA, the CDR3 is TGTGCCAGCAGTTGGGGCCAGGGATATGGCTACACCTTC.

This clone was seen just once. V gene TRBV7-2 combines with J gene TRBJ1-1; TRBD1 agrees at 7 bases. In germline, CDR1 is SGHTA, CDR2 FQGNSA. The CDR3 contains 12 residues. V shed 7 bases, J shed 7 bases, and the junction held 6 bases outside the gene matches. The CDR3: CASTPTGNEAFF. For the CDR3, the DNA is TGTGCCAGCACCCCGACAGGGAATGAAGCTTTCTTT.

This rearrangement joins TRBV15 to TRBJ2-2; possible D gene TRBD2, 5 bases. V lost 6 bases and J lost 2, with 13 bases in between. Germline V gene data show CDR1 as LNHNV and CDR2 as YYDKDF (reference sequence). The CDR3 loop spans 15 amino acids. DNA for the CDR3: TGTGCCACCAGAGAAGTCCGGGGAAACACCGGGGAGCTGTTTTTT. It yields the protein CATREVRGNTGELFF.

The rearrangement joins TRBV19 to TRBJ2-7; perhaps TRBD2 as D (5 bases). There are 11 residues in the CDR3. Trimming cost V 3 bases and J 7 bases, with 7 bases left between them. Germline CDR1 is LNHDA and CDR2 is SQIVND (reference sequence). The chain's CDR3 is CASSIGMEQYF. DNA for the CDR3: TGTGCCAGTAGTATCGGGATGGAGCAGTACTTC.

The CDR3 nucleotides read TGTGCCAGCAGTTTTGAGCGGGAGTACGAGCAGTACTTC. Its translation is CASSFEREYEQYF. The chain links TRBV27 to TRBJ2-7; 8 bases are shared with TRBD2. CDR1 and CDR2 from the germline V gene are MNHEY and SMNVEV (reference sequence). The ends lost 3 bases at V and 4 bases at J; junction bases unmatched: 2. The CDR3 contains 13 residues.

The chain combines TRBV5-1 with TRBJ2-7; 7 bases agree with TRBD1. Germline V gene lookup returns CDR1 SGHRS and CDR2 YFSETQ. The trim removed 1 base at V and 0 bases at J, leaving 4 bases unmatched. The CDR3 runs to 15 residues. CDR3 amino acids: CASSLNTGASYEQYF. DNA of the CDR3: TGCGCCAGCAGCTTGAATACAGGGGCCTCCTACGAGCAGTACTTC.

The V call is TRBV10-3, the J call TRBJ2-1; TRBD2 might be the D (6 bases). Trimming left V 2 bases short and J 4 bases short, with 15 bases between. This CDR3 is built from 16 residues. CDR1 is ENHRY, CDR2 SYGVKD, per germline. The CDR3 sequence: CAISEGGSKIYNEQFF. CDR3 bases: TGTGCCATCAGTGAGGGGGGGAGCAAGATATACAATGAGCAGTTCTTC.

The rearrangement joins TRBV5-1 to TRBJ2-1; D is ambiguous. The germline V and J ends were trimmed by 2 bases and 3 bases, with 12 bases remaining between them. Germline CDR1 SGHRS, CDR2 YFSETQ. CDR3 length: 15 amino acids. The CDR3: CASSFSLSDYNEQFF. DNA of the CDR3: TGCGCCAGCAGCTTTTCATTGTCAGACTACAATGAGCAGTTCTTC.

Comments on this clone: The identical CDR3 is also encoded by other nucleotide sequences in the sample. In DNA form, the CDR3 reads TGCGCCAGCAGCCTACGTCCGTCCGGGGCCAACGTCCTGACTTTC. This gives the protein CASSLRPSGANVLTF. The rearrangement links TRBV5-1 to TRBJ2-6; D is unresolved. Germline-derived CDR1 and CDR2 are SGHRS and YFSETQ. Trimming removed 4 bases at V and 4 bases at J, with 12 bases between. The CDR3 length is 15 residues. Looking up the rest from reference TRBV5-1 and TRBJ2-6 gives the full variable domain: KAGVTQTPRYLIKTRGQQVTLSCSPISGHRSVSWYQQTPGQGLQFLFEYFSETQRNKGNFPGRFSGRQFSNSRSEMNVSTLELGDSALYLCASSLRPSGANVLTFGAGSRLTVL.

This clone occurred a few times. The chain employs TRBV28 and TRBJ2-7; D is perhaps TRBD2 (6 bases). CDR3 length: 13 amino acids. Trimming cost V 5 bases and J 2 bases, with 10 bases left between them. CDR1 and CDR2 from the germline V gene are MDHEN and SYDVKM. This CDR3 is CASSETSPYEQYF. The CDR3 DNA reads as TGTGCCAGCAGTGAGACTAGTCCCTACGAGCAGTACTTC.

The rearrangement joins TRBV19 to TRBJ2-1; either TRBD1 or TRBD2 may supply D (6 bases each). The length of the CDR3 is 15 residues. Germline CDR1 LNHDA, CDR2 SQIVND (reference sequence). Trimming shortened V by 3 bases and J by 8 bases, and 17 bases separated the two germline ends. Here the CDR3 reads CASSMRGERGDEQFF. CDR3 DNA: TGTGCCAGTAGTATGAGGGGAGAGAGGGGGGATGAGCAGTTCTTC.

The J gene is TRBJ2-1, the V gene TRBV18, with unresolved D. The CDR3 is 15 residues long. Germline values: CDR1 KGHSH, CDR2 LQKENI. The V end lost 2 bases, the J end lost 0 bases, and 8 bases lay between the germline ends. CDR3 amino acids: CASSPKRSSYNEQFF. The CDR3 region has the DNA TGTGCCAGCTCACCAAAAAGGAGCTCCTACAATGAGCAGTTCTTC.

About this clone: The sample carries other DNA sequences with the same CDR3. The V and J genes are TRBV18 and TRBJ2-7, with no clear D. Germline values: CDR1 KGHSH, CDR2 LQKENI. This CDR3 is built from 14 residues. V dropped 0 bases and J dropped 0 bases, with 6 bases sitting between them. The CDR3 here is CASSPPSLSYEQYF. In DNA form, the CDR3 reads TGTGCCAGCTCACCACCATCCCTCTCCTACGAGCAGTACTTC.

The genes are TRBV28 and TRBJ2-7, with D perhaps matching TRBD1 (6 bases). Germline CDR1 reads MDHEN; CDR2 reads SYDVKM. The CDR3 is 13 residues long. V was clipped by 8 bases and J by 3 bases, with 14 bases between them. The CDR3 DNA reads as TGTGCCAGCCAAACAGGGTCCCTCTACGAGCAGTACTTC. Residues: CASQTGSLYEQYF. Together with reference TRBV28 and TRBJ2-7, the CDR3 gives the full variable domain: DVKVTQSSRYLVKRTGEKVFLECVQDMDHENMFWYRQDPGLGLRLIYFSYDVKMKEKGDIPEGYSVSREKKERFSLILESASTNQTSMYLCASQTGSLYEQYFGPGTRLTVT.

This chain links TRBV6-1 with TRBJ1-5; TRBD1 is a possible D gene (5 bases). The CDR3 is 15 amino acids. Between the trimmed V and J ends, which lost 7 bases and 2 bases, there was a span of 15 bases. Germline assignment: CDR1 MNHNS and CDR2 SASEGT. The CDR3 sequence: CASMPGVGGNQPQHF. The CDR3 DNA is TGTGCCAGCATGCCGGGGGTAGGGGGCAATCAGCCCCAGCATTTT.

The genes are TRBV10-3 and TRBJ2-7, with D possibly matching TRBD1 (6 bases). The CDR3 loop spans 13 amino acids. Trimming took off 10 bases at V and 4 bases at J, with 17 bases between the two ends. The germline V gene has CDR1 ENHRY and CDR2 SYGVKD. CDR3 protein: CASNPGQVYEQYF. CDR3 bases: TGTGCCAGCAACCCGGGACAAGTATACGAGCAGTACTTC.

Comment on this clone: Other DNA sequences in this sample translate to the same CDR3. J is TRBJ2-7 and V is TRBV7-2, with TRBD2 matching over 11 bases. Per germline, CDR1 SGHTA and CDR2 FQGNSA. This CDR3 is 15 amino acids long. J was trimmed by 2 bases and V by 3 bases; bases with no gene match: 3. CDR3 protein: CASSLGLADTYEQYF. The CDR3 DNA reads TGTGCCAGCAGCTTGGGACTAGCGGACACCTACGAGCAGTACTTC.

On this clone: At one boundary the junction diverges from the germline segment, which might be a read error. The V and J genes are TRBV11-2 and TRBJ2-2; D is perhaps TRBD1 or TRBD2 (5 bases each). The germline gives CDR1 SGHAT, CDR2 FQNNGV. The CDR3 extends over 14 amino acids. CDR3 DNA: TGTGCCAGCAGCTTAGTCGGTGGACCCAGGGACCTGTTTTTT. Its protein product is CASSLVGGPRDLFF.

The chain's CDR3 is CASSYSRSSYNEQFF. As DNA, the CDR3 is TGTGCCAGCAGTTACTCCCGGAGCTCCTACAATGAGCAGTTCTTC. The V and J genes are TRBV6-6 and TRBJ2-1; D gene ambiguous. The CDR3 sequence is 15 residues long. From germline, CDR1 is MNHNY and CDR2 SVGAGI (reference sequence). V lost 0 bases and J 0 bases, leaving 6 bases between the germline ends.

This clone appeared once. The DNA for the CDR3 is TGTGCCAGCAGTTTAGCGGGACGTGTATCGACCCAGTACTTC. Encoded protein: CASSLAGRVSTQYF. This chain uses TRBV27 with TRBJ2-5, with a possible D match to TRBD2 (6 bases). The length of the CDR3 is 14 residues. The V end was cut by 2 bases, the J end by 7 bases, with 14 bases between. CDR1 is MNHEY and CDR2 is SMNVEV in the germline V gene (reference sequence).

V and J are TRBV19 and TRBJ2-5; a possible D gene is TRBD1 (6 bases). CDR1 and CDR2 (germline): LNHDA, SQIVND (reference sequence). The V end was cut by 2 bases, the J end by 2 bases, with 18 bases between. The CDR3 is 17 amino acids. CDR3: CASSIFLVQGSQETQYF. CDR3 coding DNA: TGTGCCAGTAGTATATTTCTGGTACAGGGCTCACAAGAGACCCAGTACTTC.